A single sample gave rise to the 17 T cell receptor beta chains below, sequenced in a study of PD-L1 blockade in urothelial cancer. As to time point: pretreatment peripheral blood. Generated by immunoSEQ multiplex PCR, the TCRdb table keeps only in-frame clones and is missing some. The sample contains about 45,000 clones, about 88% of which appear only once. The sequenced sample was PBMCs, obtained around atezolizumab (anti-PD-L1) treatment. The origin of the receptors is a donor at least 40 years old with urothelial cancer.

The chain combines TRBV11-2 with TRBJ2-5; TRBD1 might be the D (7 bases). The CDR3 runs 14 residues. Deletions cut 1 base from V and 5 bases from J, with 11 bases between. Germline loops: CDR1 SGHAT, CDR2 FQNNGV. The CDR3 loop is CASSLGSGGETQYF. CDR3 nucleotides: TGTGCCAGCAGCTTAGGGTCAGGGGGGGAGACCCAGTACTTC. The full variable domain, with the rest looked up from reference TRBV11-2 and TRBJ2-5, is EAGVAQSPRYKIIEKRQSVAFWCNPISGHATLYWYQQILGQGPKLLIQFQNNGVVDDSQLPKDRFSAERLKGVDSTLKIQPAKLEDSAVYLCASSLGSGGETQYFGPGTRLLVL.

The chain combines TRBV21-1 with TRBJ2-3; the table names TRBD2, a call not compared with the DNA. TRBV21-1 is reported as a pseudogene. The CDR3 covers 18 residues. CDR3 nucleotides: TGTGCCAGCAGCAATGGGTCGCTGCGGGAGAGGTTCGGAGATACGCAGTATTTT. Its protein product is CASSNGSLRERFGDTQYF.

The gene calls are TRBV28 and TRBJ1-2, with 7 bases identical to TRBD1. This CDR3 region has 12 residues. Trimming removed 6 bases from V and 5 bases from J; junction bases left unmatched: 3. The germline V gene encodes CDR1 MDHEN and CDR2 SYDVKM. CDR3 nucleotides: TGTGCCAGCAGGGGGACAGTATATGGCTACACCTTC. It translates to CASRGTVYGYTF.

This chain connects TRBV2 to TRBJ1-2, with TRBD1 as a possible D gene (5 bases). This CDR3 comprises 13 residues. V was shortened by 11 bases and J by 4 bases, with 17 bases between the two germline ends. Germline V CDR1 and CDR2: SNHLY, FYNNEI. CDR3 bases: TGTGCCGGCCTACCCGACAGTCCCTATGGCTACACCTTC. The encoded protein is CAGLPDSPYGYTF.

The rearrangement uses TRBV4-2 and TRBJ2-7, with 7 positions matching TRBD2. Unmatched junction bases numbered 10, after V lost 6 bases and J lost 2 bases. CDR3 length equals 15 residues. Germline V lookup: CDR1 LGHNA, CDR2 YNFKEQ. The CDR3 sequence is CASSFAASGPYEQYF. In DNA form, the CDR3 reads TGTGCCAGCAGTTTTGCGGCTAGCGGACCCTACGAGCAGTACTTC.

CDR3 sequence (DNA): TGTGCCAGCAGCTTACAGGCTAGCGGGATCTACAATGAGCAGTTCTTC. Its translation: CASSLQASGIYNEQFF. The V and J genes are TRBV7-8 and TRBJ2-1; 9 nucleotides match TRBD2. Germline-derived CDR1 and CDR2 are SGHVS and FQNEAQ. There are 16 residues in the CDR3. J gave up 3 bases and V 2 bases, and 5 bases lay outside the gene matches.

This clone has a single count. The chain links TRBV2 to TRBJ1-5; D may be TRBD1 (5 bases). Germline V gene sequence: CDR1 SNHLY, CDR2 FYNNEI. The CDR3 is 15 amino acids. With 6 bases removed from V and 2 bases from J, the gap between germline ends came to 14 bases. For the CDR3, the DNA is TGTGCCAGCAGCCGCGGGGGGTTTGGCAATCAGCCCCAGCATTTT. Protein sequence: CASSRGGFGNQPQHF.

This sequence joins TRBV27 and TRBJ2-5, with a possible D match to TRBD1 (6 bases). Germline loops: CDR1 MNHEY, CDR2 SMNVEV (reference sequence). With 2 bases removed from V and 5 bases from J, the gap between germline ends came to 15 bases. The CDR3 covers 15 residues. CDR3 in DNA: TGTGCCAGCAGTTTAGGCGCCAGGGGCGGGGAGACCCAGTACTTC. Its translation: CASSLGARGGETQYF.

DNA of the CDR3: TGTGCCTGGAGCCTGGGGCCCACAGATACGCAGTATTTT. Translated: CAWSLGPTDTQYF. The gene calls are TRBV30 and TRBJ2-3; D is perhaps TRBD1 (5 bases). The length of the CDR3 is 13 residues. The V end was cut by 3 bases, the J end by 2 bases, with 9 bases between. CDR1 is GTSNPN and CDR2 is SVGIG in the germline V gene (reference sequence).

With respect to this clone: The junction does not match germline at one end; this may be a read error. CDR3 sequence: CASSTDTYGYAF. In DNA, the CDR3 is TGTGCCAGCTCAACGGACACCTATGGCTACGCCTTC. The chain uses TRBV18 and TRBJ1-2, with D possibly TRBD1 on 5 matching bases. From germline, CDR1 is KGHSH and CDR2 LQKENI. CDR3 length: 12 residues.

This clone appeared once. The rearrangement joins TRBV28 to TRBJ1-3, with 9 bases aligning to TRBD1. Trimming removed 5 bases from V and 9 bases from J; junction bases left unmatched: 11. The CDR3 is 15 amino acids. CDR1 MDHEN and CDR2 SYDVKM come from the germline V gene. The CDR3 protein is CASSKTGGHAGTIYF. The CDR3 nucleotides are TGTGCCAGCAGTAAGACAGGGGGTCATGCGGGCACCATATATTTT.

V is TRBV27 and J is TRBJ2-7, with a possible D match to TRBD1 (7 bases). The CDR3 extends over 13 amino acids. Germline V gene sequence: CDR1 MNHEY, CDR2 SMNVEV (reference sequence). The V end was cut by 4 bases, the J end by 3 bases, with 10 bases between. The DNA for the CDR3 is TGTGCCAGCAGTTGGCGGGACAGCTACGAGCAGTACTTC. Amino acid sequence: CASSWRDSYEQYF.

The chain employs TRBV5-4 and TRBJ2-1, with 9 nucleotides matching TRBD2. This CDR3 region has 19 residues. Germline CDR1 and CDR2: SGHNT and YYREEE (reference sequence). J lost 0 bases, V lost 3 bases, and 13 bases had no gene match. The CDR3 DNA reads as TGTGCCAGCAGCTCCCCGGGGAGCGGGAGGACCAGCTCCTACAATGAGCAGTTCTTC. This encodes CASSSPGSGRTSSYNEQFF.

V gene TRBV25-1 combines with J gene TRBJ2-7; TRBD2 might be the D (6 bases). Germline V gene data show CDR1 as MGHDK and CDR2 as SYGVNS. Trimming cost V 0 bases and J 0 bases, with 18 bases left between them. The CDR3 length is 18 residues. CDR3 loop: CASSEYLGGAGTSYEQYF. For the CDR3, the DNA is TGTGCCAGCAGTGAATATCTAGGCGGGGCCGGCACCTCCTACGAGCAGTACTTC.

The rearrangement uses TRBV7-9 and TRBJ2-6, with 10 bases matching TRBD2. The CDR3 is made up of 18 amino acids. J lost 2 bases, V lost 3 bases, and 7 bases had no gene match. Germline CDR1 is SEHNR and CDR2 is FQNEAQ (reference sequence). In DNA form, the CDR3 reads TGTGCCAGCAGCTTTCGGCTAGCGGGAGTGGCTGGGGCCAACGTCCTGACTTTC. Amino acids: CASSFRLAGVAGANVLTF.

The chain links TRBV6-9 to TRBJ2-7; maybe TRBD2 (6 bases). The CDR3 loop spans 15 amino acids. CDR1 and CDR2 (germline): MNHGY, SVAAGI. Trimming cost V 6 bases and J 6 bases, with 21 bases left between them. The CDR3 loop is CASRPGLPRVGEQYF. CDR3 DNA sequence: TGTGCCAGCAGACCGGGACTCCCTCGAGTGGGCGAGCAGTACTTC.

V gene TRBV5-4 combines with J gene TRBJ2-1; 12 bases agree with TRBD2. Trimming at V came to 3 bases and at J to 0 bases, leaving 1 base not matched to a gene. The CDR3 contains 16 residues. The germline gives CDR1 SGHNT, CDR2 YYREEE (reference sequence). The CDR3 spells CASSSTSGSSYNEQFF. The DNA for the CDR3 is TGTGCCAGCAGCTCGACTAGCGGGAGCTCCTACAATGAGCAGTTCTTC.